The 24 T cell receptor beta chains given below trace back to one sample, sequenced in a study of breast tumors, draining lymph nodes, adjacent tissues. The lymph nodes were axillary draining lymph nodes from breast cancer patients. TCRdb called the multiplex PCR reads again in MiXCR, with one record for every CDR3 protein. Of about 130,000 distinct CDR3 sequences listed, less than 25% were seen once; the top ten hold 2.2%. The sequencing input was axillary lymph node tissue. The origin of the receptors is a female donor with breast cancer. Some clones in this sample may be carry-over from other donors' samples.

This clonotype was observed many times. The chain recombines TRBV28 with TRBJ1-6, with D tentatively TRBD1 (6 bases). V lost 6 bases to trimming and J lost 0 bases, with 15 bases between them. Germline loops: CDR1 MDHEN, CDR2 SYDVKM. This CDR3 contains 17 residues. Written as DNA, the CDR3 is TGTGCCAGCAGCCCAGGGGACATTGGCTCCTATAATTCACCCCTCCACTTT. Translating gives CASSPGDIGSYNSPLHF.

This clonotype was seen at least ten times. CDR3 protein: CASSITSGRYETQYF. The CDR3 DNA reads TGTGCCAGCAGTATCACTAGCGGGAGGTATGAGACCCAGTACTTC. V usage is TRBV6-6 and J usage is TRBJ2-5; TRBD2 matches 12 bases. Trimming removed 5 bases from V and 5 bases from J; junction bases left unmatched: 6. Germline CDR1 reads MNHNY; CDR2 reads SVGAGI (reference sequence). The CDR3 runs 15 residues.

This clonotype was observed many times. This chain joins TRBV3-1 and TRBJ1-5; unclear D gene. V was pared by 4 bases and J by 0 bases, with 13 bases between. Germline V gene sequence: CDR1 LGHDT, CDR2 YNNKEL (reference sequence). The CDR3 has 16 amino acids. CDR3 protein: CASSLGGPYSNQPQHF. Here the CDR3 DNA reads TGTGCCAGCAGCCTAGGAGGCCCTTATAGCAATCAGCCCCAGCATTTT. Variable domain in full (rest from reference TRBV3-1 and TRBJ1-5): DTAVSQTPKYLVTQMGNDKSIKCEQNLGHDTMYWYKQDSKKFLKIMFSYNNKELIINETVPNRFSPKSPDKAHLNLHINSLELGDSAVYFCASSLGGPYSNQPQHFGDGTRLSIL.

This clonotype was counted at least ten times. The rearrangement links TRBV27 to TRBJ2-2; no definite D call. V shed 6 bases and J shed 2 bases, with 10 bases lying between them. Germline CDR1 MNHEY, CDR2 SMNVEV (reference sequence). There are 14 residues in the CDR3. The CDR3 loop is CASSLGSNTGELFF. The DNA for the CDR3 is TGTGCCAGCAGCTTGGGCTCTAACACCGGGGAGCTGTTTTTT.

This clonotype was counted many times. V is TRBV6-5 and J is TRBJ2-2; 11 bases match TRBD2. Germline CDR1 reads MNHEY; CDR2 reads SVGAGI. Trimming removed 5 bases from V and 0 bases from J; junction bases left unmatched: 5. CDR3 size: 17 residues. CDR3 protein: CASSRTSGGTNTGELFF. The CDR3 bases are TGTGCCAGCAGTCGAACTAGCGGGGGTACGAACACCGGGGAGCTGTTTTTT.

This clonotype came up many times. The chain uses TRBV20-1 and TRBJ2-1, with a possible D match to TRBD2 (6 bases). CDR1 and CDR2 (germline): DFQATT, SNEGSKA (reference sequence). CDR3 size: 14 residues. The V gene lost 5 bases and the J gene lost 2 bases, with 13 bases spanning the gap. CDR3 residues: CSAASPSAYNEQFF. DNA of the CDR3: TGCAGTGCTGCCTCTCCTAGCGCCTACAATGAGCAGTTCTTC.

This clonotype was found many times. The CDR3: CASSPQVREQYF. CDR3 nucleotides: TGTGCCAGCTCACCTCAAGTCCGCGAGCAGTACTTC. This chain joins TRBV18 and TRBJ2-7, with D hard to call. Germline assignment: CDR1 KGHSH and CDR2 LQKENI. V dropped 3 bases and J dropped 6 bases, with 9 bases sitting between them. The CDR3 extends over 12 amino acids.

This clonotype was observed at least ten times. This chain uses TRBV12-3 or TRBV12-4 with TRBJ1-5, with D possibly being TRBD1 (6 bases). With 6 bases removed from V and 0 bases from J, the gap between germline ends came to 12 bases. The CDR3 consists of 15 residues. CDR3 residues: CASSPTGYSNQPQHF. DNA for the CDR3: TGTGCCAGCAGCCCAACAGGGTATAGCAATCAGCCCCAGCATTTT.

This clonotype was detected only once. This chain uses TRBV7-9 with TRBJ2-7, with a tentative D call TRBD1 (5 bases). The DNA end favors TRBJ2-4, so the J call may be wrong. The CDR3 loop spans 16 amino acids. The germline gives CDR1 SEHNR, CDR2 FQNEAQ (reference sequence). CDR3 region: CASSLGAGIAKNIQYF. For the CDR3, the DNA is TGTGCCAGCAGCTTAGGGGCAGGGATAGCCAAAAACATTCAGTACTTC.

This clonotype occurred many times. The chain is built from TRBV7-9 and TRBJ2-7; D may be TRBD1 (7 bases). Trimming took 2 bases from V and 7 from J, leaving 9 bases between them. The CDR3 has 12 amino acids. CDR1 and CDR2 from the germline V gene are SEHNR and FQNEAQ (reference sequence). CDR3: CASSLSGGEQYF. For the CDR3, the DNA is TGTGCCAGCAGCTTATCAGGGGGGGAGCAGTACTTC.

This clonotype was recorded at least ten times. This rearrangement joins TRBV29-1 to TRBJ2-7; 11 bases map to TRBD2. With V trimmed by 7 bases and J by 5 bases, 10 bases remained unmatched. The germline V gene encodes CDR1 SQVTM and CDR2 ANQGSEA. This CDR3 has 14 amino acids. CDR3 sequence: CSAATSGIEDEQYF. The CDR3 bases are TGCAGCGCCGCGACTAGCGGGATTGAGGACGAGCAGTACTTC.

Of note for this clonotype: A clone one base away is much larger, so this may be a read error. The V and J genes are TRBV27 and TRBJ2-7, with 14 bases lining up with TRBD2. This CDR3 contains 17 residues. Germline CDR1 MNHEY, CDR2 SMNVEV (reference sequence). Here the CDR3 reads CTSSLAGLAGVPYEQYF. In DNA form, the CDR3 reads TGTACCAGCAGTTTAGCGGGACTAGCGGGAGTTCCGTACGAGCAGTACTTC.

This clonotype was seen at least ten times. The CDR3 reads CASSTPGGSSYNEQFF. Written as DNA, the CDR3 is TGTGCCAGCAGCACGCCGGGGGGTAGCTCCTACAATGAGCAGTTCTTC. V usage is TRBV9 and J usage is TRBJ2-1; TRBD2 agrees at 7 bases. Germline CDR1 reads SGDLS; CDR2 reads YYNGEE. This CDR3 contains 16 residues. The trim removed 4 bases at V and 0 bases at J, leaving 7 bases unmatched.

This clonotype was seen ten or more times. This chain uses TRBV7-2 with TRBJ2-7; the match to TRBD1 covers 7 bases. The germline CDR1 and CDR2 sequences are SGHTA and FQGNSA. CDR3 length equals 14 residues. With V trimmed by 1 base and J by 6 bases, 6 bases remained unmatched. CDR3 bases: TGTGCCAGCAGCTTAGGCTTTACAGGGGTCGAGCAGTACTTC. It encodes CASSLGFTGVEQYF.

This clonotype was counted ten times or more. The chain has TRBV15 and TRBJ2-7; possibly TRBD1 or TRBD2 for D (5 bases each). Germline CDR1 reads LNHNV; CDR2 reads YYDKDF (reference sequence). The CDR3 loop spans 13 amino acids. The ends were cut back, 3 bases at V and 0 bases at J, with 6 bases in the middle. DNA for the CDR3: TGTGCCACCAGCAGGGGGGTCTCCTACGAGCAGTACTTC. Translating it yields CATSRGVSYEQYF.

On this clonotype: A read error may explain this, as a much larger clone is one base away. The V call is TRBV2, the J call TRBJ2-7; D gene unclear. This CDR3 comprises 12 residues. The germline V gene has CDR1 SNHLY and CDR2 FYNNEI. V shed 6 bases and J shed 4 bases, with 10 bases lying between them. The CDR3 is CASSRTIYEQYF. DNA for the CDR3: TGTGCCAGCAGCCGAACCATTTACGAGCAGTACTTC.

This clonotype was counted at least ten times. CDR3 sequence reads: CASSRVPSLTYEQYF. The DNA of the CDR3 is TGTGCCAGCAGCCGAGTACCCTCTCTAACCTACGAGCAGTACTTC. This sequence joins TRBV3-1 and TRBJ2-7, with D uncertain. With 4 bases removed from V and 2 bases from J, the gap between germline ends came to 15 bases. The germline CDR1 and CDR2 sequences are LGHDT and YNNKEL (reference sequence). CDR3 length: 15 amino acids.

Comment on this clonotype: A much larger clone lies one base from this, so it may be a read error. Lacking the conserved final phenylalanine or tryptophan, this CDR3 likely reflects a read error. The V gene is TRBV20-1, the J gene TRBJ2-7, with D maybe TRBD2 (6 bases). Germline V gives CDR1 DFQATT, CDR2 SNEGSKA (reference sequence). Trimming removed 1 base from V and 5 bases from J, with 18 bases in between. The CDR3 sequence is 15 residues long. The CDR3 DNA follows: TGCAGTGCTAGAGTCCTTTTGGGGGGAAACGACGAGCAGTACCTC. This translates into CSARVLLGGNDEQYL.

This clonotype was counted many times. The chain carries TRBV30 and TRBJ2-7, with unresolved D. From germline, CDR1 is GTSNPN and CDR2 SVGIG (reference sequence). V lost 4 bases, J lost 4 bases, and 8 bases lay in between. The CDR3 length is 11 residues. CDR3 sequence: CAWMDGYEQYF. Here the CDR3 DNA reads TGTGCCTGGATGGACGGGTACGAGCAGTACTTC.

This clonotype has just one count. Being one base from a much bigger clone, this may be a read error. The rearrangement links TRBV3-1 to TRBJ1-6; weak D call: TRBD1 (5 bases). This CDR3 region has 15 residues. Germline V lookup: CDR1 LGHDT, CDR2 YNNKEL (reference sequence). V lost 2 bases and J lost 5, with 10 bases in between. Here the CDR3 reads CASSQRGTHNSPLHF. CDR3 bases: TGTGCCAGCAGCCAAAGGGGAACCCATAATTCACCCCTCCACTTT.

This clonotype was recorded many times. In DNA form, the CDR3 reads TGTGCCAGCAGTTACTCGAAGCGGGACACAAGATCCTACGAGCAGTACTTC. The encoded protein is CASSYSKRDTRSYEQYF. The rearrangement links TRBV6-5 to TRBJ2-7; D is possibly TRBD2 (7 bases). This CDR3 is 17 amino acids long. Trimming stripped 0 bases from V and 1 base from J, with 16 bases between. Germline lookup yields CDR1 MNHEY and CDR2 SVGAGI.

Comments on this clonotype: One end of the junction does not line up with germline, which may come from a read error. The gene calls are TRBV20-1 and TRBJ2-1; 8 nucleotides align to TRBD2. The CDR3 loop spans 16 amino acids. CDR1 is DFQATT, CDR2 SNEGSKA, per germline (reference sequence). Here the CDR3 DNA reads TGCAGTGCTAGAGAGGCAGCGGGAGCCAATTACAATGGGCAGTTCTTC. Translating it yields CSAREAAGANYNGQFF.

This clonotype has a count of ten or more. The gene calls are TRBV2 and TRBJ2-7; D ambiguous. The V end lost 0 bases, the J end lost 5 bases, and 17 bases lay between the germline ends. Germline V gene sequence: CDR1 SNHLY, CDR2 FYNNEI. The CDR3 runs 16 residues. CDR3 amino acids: CASSEALNLGVHEQYF. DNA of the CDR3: TGTGCCAGCAGTGAAGCGCTTAATCTAGGTGTCCACGAGCAGTACTTC. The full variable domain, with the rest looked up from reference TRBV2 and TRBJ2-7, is EPEVTQTPSHQVTQMGQEVILRCVPISNHLYFYWYRQILGQKVEFLVSFYNNEISEKSEIFDDQFSVERPDGSNFTLKIRSTKLEDSAMYFCASSEALNLGVHEQYFGPGTRLTVT.

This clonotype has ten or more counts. CDR3 loop: CAIRYETSAEQFF. CDR3 DNA sequence: TGTGCCATCAGGTACGAGACTAGCGCGGAGCAGTTCTTC. The chain has TRBV10-3 and TRBJ2-1; 8 positions match TRBD2. Germline V lookup: CDR1 ENHRY, CDR2 SYGVKD. This CDR3 comprises 13 residues. V lost 6 bases to trimming and J lost 10 bases; unmatched junction nucleotides: 8.